Below are 14 T cell receptor beta chains sequenced from a single sample in a study of shared clonotypes between healthy human individuals. Clones were read by immunoSEQ multiplex PCR, and TCRdb kept only the in-frame ones, dropping some. This sample has some 1,600,000 clones, with under 99% found just once. Sequenced sample: naive CD4+ T cells sorted from blood. Subset defined: CD45RA+ positively selected. The receptors come from a man younger than 45 in good health.

The chain has TRBV5-1 and TRBJ1-3, with D perhaps TRBD1 (5 bases). V was pared by 0 bases and J by 4 bases, with 11 bases between. Germline CDR1 reads SGHRS; CDR2 reads YFSETQ. The CDR3 runs to 15 residues. The CDR3 DNA reads TGCGCCAGCAGCTTGGCCGGGACTCAAGGAAACACCATATATTTT. This sequence encodes CASSLAGTQGNTIYF.

This rearrangement joins TRBV18 to TRBJ2-1; D tentatively fits TRBD1 or TRBD2 (5 bases each). This CDR3 is built from 14 residues. CDR1 KGHSH and CDR2 LQKENI come from the germline V gene. V shed 4 bases and J shed 6 bases, with 13 bases lying between them. The CDR3 reads CASSRPPGTNEQFF. The CDR3 nucleotides are TGTGCCAGCTCACGTCCCCCAGGGACCAATGAGCAGTTCTTC.

The gene calls are TRBV7-2 and TRBJ2-4, with unresolved D. There are 16 residues in the CDR3. Germline V gene sequence: CDR1 SGHTA, CDR2 FQGNSA. Deletions cut 5 bases from V and 0 bases from J, with 14 bases between. The CDR3 loop reads CASSKWQVLAKNIQYF. CDR3 bases: TGTGCCAGCAGCAAATGGCAGGTCCTAGCCAAAAACATTCAGTACTTC.

The rearrangement links TRBV6-5 to TRBJ2-7, with D possibly TRBD1 on 6 matching bases. In germline, CDR1 is MNHEY, CDR2 SVGAGI. With 5 bases removed from V and 6 bases from J, the gap between germline ends came to 11 bases. This CDR3 region has 12 residues. CDR3 sequence (DNA): TGTGCCAGCAGTAAGACAGGCCCCGAGCAGTACTTC. Translation: CASSKTGPEQYF.

This clone is a singleton in its sample. This chain joins TRBV15 and TRBJ2-3; 9 positions agree with TRBD2. V shed 5 bases, J shed 2 bases, and the junction held 11 bases outside the gene matches. This CDR3 is built from 17 residues. Germline loops: CDR1 LNHNV, CDR2 YYDKDF (reference sequence). The CDR3 DNA reads as TGTGCCACCAGCCCTTTCGGTAGCGGGAGTTCCACAGATACGCAGTATTTT. Encoded protein: CATSPFGSGSSTDTQYF.

The CDR3 reads CASRQGTRTVQYF. The CDR3 DNA reads TGTGCCAGCAGGCAGGGGACTCGGACCGTGCAGTACTTC. The chain uses TRBV27 and TRBJ2-7; possibly TRBD1 or TRBD2 for D (6 bases each). The CDR3 has 13 amino acids. CDR1 is MNHEY, CDR2 SMNVEV, per germline (reference sequence). V was pared by 6 bases and J by 9 bases, with 18 bases between.

This chain links TRBV28 with TRBJ2-7, with 7 bases aligning to TRBD1. The length of the CDR3 is 14 residues. Germline V CDR1 and CDR2: MDHEN, SYDVKM. Trimming removed 6 bases from V and 6 bases from J; junction bases left unmatched: 11. This chain's CDR3 is CASSTTTGIREQYF. The DNA of the CDR3 is TGTGCCAGCAGCACCACGACAGGGATTCGCGAGCAGTACTTC.

This clone showed up just once. The gene calls are TRBV7-6 and TRBJ2-5, with D maybe TRBD1 (5 bases). Looked up from germline, CDR1 is SGHVS and CDR2 is FNYEAQ. Trimming took 3 bases from V and 4 from J, leaving 12 bases between them. This CDR3 has 14 amino acids. The CDR3 bases are TGTGCCAGCAGCTTTTCCAGGGTGGGAGAGACCCAGTACTTC. Protein: CASSFSRVGETQYF.

V is TRBV15 and J is TRBJ2-1, with 8 nucleotides matching TRBD2. Germline-derived CDR1 and CDR2 are LNHNV and YYDKDF (reference sequence). This CDR3 comprises 16 residues. V was clipped by 3 bases and J by 0 bases; unmatched bases: 4. CDR3 protein: CATSSPSGSSYNEQFF. The CDR3 DNA reads TGTGCCACCAGCAGCCCAAGCGGGAGCTCCTACAATGAGCAGTTCTTC.

The chain links TRBV21-1 to TRBJ2-3; the DNA was not compared with TRBD2, the D call given in the table. TRBV21-1 is flagged as a pseudogene. The CDR3 is 16 amino acids. Here the CDR3 DNA reads TGTGCCAGCAGCAAAACGGGACTAGCGGCCACAGATACGCAGTATTTT. It specifies CASSKTGLAATDTQYF.

The genes are TRBV7-9 and TRBJ2-7; no clear D. V lost 1 base and J lost 4, with 11 bases in between. Germline V gene lookup returns CDR1 SEHNR and CDR2 FQNEAQ (reference sequence). The CDR3 spans 14 residues. DNA for the CDR3: TGTGCCAGCAGCTTAGGCGCAGTAGCTTACGAGCAGTACTTC. Amino acids: CASSLGAVAYEQYF.

The V and J genes are TRBV10-2 and TRBJ1-1, with D unresolved. The length of the CDR3 is 13 residues. Germline V lookup: CDR1 WSHSY, CDR2 SAAADI. V was cut by 4 bases and J by 3 bases, with 9 bases left in between. The CDR3 spells CASSGQRDTEAFF. The DNA of the CDR3 is TGCGCCAGCAGTGGGCAAAGGGACACTGAAGCTTTCTTT.

The gene calls are TRBV10-3 and TRBJ2-7; 10 bases agree with TRBD1. The germline CDR1 and CDR2 sequences are ENHRY and SYGVKD. This CDR3 contains 15 residues. The V segment lost 2 bases and the J segment 3 bases; nucleotides outside the gene matches: 4. The CDR3 DNA reads as TGTGCCATCAGTGAGACCGGGACAGGGGACTACGAGCAGTACTTC. Encoded protein: CAISETGTGDYEQYF.

The CDR3 DNA sequence: TGTGCCAGCAGTCTGCGGGAGATGGCAACTAATGAAAAACTGTTTTTT. This gives the protein CASSLREMATNEKLFF. This chain joins TRBV2 and TRBJ1-4; D is ambiguous. The CDR3 is made up of 16 amino acids. Germline lookup yields CDR1 SNHLY and CDR2 FYNNEI. V dropped 5 bases and J dropped 0 bases, with 13 bases sitting between them. The full variable domain, its missing parts supplied by reference TRBV2 and TRBJ1-4, is EPEVTQTPSHQVTQMGQEVILRCVPISNHLYFYWYRQILGQKVEFLVSFYNNEISEKSEIFDDQFSVERPDGSNFTLKIRSTKLEDSAMYFCASSLREMATNEKLFFGSGTQLSVL.